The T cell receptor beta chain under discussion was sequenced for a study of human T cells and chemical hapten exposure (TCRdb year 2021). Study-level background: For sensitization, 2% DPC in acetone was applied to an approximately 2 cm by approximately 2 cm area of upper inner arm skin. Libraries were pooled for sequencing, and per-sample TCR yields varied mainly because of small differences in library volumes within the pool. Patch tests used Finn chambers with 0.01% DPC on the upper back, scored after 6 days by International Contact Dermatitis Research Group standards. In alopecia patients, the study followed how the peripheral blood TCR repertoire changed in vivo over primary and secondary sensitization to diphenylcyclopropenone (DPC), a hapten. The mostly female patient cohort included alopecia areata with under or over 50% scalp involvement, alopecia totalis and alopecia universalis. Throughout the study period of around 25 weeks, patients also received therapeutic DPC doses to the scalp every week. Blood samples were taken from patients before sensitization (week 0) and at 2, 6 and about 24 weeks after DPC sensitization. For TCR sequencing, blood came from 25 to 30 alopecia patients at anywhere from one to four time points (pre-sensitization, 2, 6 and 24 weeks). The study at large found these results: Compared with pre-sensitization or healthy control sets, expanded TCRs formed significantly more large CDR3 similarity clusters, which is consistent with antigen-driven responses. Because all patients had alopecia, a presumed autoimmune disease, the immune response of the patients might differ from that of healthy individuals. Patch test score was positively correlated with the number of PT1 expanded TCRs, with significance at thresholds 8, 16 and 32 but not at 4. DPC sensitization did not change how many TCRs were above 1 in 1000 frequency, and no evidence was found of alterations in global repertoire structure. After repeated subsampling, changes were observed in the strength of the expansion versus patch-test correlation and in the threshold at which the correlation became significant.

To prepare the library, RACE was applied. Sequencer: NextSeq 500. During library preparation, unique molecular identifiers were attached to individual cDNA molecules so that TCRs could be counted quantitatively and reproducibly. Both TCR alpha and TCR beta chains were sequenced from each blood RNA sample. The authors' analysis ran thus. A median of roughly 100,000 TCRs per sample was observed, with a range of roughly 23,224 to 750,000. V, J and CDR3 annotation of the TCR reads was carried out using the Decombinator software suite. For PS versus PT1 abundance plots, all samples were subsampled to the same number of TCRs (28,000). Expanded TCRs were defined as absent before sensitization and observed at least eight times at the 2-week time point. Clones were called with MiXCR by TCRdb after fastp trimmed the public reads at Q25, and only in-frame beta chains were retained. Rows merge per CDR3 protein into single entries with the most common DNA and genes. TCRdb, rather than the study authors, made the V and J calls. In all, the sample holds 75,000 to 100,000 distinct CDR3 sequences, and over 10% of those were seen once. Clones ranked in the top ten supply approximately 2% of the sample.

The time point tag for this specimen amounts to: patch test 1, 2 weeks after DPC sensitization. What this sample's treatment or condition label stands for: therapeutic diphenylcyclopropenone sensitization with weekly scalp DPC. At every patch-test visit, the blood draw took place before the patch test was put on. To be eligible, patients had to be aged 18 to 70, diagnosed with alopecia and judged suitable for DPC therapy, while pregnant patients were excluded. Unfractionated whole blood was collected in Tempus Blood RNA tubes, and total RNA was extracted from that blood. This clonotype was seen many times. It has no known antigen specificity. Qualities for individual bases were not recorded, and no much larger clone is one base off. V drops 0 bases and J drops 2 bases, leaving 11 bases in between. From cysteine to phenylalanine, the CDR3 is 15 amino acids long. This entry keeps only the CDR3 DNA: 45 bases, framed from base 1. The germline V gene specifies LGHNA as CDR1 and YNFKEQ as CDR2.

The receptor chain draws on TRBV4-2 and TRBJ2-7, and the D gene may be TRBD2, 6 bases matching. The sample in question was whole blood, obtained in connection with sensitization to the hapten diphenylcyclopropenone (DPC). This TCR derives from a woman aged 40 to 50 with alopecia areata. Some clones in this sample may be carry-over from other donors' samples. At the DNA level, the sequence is TGTGCCAGCAGCCAAGAAACGGGAGAGGCCTACGAGCAGTACTTC. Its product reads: CASSQETGEAYEQYF.